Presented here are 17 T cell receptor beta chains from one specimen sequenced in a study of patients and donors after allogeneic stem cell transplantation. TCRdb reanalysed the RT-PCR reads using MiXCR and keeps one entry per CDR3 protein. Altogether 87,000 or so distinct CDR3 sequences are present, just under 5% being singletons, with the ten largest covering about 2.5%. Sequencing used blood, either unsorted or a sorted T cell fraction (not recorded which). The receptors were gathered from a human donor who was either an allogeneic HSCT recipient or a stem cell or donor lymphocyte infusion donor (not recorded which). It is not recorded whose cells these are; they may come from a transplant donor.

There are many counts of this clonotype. CDR3 in amino acids: CASSFRGSGNTIYF. The CDR3 DNA reads TGTGCCAGCAGTTTTCGGGGGTCTGGAAACACCATATATTTT. The rearrangement joins TRBV12-3 or TRBV12-4 to TRBJ1-3, with D maybe TRBD1 (5 bases). The CDR3 is 14 residues long. Between the trimmed V and J ends, which lost 3 bases and 1 base, there was a span of 7 bases.

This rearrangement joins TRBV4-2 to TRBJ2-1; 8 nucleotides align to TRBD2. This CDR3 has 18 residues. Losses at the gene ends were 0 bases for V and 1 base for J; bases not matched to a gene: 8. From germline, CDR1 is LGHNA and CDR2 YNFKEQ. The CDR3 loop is CASSQELQAGGSYNEQFF. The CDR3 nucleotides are TGTGCCAGCAGCCAAGAGCTTCAGGCGGGGGGATCCTACAATGAGCAGTTCTTC.

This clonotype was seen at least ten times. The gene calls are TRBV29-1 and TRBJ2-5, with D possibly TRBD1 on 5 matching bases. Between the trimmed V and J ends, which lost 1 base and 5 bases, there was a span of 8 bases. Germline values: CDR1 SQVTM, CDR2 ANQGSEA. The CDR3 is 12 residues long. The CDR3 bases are TGCAGCGTTGAAGCAGGGTTGGAGACCCAGTACTTC. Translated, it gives CSVEAGLETQYF.

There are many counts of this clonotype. The CDR3 region is CSASDLGDRTDTQYF. DNA for the CDR3: TGCAGTGCTAGCGATTTGGGGGATCGAACAGATACGCAGTATTTT. The chain has TRBV20-1 and TRBJ2-3; D is perhaps TRBD1 or TRBD2 (5 bases each). The germline V and J ends were trimmed by 3 bases and 3 bases, with 16 bases remaining between them. The CDR3 is 15 amino acids. Per the germline V gene, CDR1 is DFQATT and CDR2 is SNEGSKA (reference sequence).

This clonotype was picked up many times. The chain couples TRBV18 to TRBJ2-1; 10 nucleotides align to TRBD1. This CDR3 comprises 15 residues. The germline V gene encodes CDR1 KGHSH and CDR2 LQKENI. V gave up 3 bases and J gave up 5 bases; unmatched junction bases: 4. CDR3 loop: CASSPRQGANNEQFF. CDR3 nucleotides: TGTGCCAGCTCACCTAGACAGGGGGCAAACAATGAGCAGTTCTTC.

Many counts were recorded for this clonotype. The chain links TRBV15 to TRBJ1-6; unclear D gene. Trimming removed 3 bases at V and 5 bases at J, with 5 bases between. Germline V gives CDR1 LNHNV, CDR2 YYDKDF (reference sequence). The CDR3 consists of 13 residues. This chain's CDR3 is CATSRENNSPLHF. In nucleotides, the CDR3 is TGTGCCACCAGCAGGGAGAATAATTCACCCCTCCACTTT.

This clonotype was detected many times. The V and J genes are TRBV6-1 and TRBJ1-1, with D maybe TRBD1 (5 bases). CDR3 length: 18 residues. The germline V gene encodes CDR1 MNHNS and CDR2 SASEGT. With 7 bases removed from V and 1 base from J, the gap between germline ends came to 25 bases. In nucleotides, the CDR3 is TGTGCCAGCACCTACGGTCAGGGTGCCTCTGAGACGAACACTGAAGCTTTCTTT. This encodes CASTYGQGASETNTEAFF.

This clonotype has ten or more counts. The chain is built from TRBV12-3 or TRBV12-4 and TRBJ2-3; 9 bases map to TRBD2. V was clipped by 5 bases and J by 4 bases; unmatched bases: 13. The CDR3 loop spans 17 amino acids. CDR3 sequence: CASSRGLGSGGSDTQYF. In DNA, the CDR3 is TGTGCCAGCAGTCGGGGGCTCGGGAGCGGGGGGTCAGATACGCAGTATTTT.

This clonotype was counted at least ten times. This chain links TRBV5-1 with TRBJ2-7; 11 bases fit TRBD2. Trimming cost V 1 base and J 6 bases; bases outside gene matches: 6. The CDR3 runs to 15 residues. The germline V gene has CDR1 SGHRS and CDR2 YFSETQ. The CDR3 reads CASSLSGTSGSEQYF. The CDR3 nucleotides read TGCGCCAGCAGCTTGTCCGGAACTAGCGGGAGCGAGCAGTACTTC.

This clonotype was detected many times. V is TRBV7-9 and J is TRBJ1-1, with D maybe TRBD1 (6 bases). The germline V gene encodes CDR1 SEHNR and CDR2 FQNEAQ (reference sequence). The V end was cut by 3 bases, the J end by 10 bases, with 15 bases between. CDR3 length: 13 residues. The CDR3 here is CASSFTTQGLAFF. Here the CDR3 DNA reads TGTGCCAGCAGCTTCACGACACAGGGACTAGCTTTCTTT.

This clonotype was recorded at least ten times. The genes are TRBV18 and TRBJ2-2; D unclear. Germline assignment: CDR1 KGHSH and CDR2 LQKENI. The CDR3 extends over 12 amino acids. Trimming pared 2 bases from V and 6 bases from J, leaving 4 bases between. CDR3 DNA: TGTGCCAGCTCACCAGTCGCCGGGGAGCTGTTTTTT. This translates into CASSPVAGELFF.

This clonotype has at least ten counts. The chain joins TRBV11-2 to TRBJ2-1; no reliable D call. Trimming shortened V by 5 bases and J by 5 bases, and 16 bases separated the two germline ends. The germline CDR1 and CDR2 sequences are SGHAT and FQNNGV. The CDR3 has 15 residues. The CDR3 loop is CASSGTWVRHNEQFF. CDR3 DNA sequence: TGTGCCAGCAGCGGTACATGGGTGCGACACAATGAGCAGTTCTTC.

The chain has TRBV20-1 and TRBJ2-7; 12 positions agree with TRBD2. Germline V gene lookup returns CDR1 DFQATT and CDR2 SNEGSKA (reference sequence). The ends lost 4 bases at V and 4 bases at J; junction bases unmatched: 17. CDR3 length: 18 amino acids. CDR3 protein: CSAIPFAASGGAVYEQYF. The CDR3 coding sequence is TGCAGTGCTATCCCCTTCGCGGCTAGCGGGGGGGCTGTATACGAGCAGTACTTC.

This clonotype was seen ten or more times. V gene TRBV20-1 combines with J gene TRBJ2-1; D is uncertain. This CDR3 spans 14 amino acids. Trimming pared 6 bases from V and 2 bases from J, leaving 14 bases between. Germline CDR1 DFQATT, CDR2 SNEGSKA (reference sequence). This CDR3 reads CSAPRDFAYNEQFF. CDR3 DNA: TGCAGTGCCCCTAGGGATTTCGCCTACAATGAGCAGTTCTTC.

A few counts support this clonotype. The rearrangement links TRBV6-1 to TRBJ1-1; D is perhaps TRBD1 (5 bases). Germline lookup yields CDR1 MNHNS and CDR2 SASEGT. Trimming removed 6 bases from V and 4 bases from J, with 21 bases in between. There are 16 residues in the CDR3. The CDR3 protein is CASSPGWTRRGTEAFF. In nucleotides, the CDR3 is TGTGCCAGCAGCCCGGGGTGGACGCGAAGGGGCACTGAAGCTTTCTTT.

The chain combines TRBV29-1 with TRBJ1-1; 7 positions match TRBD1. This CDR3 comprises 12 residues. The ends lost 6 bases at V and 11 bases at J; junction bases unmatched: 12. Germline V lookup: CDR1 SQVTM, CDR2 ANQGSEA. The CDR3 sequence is CSVGSGGFFAFF. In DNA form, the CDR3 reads TGCAGCGTCGGGTCAGGGGGTTTTTTTGCTTTCTTT.

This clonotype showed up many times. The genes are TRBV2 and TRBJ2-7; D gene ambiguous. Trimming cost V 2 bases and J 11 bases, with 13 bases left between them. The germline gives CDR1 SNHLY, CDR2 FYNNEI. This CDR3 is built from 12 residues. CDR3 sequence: CASSEWNILEYF. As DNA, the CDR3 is TGTGCCAGCAGTGAATGGAACATCCTAGAGTACTTC.